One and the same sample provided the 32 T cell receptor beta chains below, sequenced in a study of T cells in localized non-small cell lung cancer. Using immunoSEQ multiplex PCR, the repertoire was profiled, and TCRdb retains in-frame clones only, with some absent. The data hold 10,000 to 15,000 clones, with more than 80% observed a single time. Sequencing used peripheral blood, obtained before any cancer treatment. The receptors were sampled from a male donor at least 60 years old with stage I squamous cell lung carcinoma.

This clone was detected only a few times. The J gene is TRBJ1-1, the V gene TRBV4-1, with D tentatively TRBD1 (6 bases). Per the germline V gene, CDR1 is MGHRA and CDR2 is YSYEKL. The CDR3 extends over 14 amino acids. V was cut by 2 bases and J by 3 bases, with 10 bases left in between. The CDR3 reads CASSQQGLDTEAFF. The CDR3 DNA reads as TGCGCCAGCAGCCAACAGGGGCTGGACACTGAAGCTTTCTTT.

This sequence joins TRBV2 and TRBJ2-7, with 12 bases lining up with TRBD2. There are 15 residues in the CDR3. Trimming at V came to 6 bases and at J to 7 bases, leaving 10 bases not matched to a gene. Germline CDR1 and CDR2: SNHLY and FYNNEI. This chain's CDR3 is CASREGTSGWREQYF. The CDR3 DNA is TGTGCCAGCAGGGAGGGGACTAGCGGGTGGAGAGAGCAGTACTTC.

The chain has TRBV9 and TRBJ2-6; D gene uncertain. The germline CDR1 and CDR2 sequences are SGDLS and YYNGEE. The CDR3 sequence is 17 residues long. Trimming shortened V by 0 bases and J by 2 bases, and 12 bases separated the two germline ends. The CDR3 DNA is TGTGCCAGCAGCGTAGAAGACCTTTTACCTGGGGCCAACGTCCTGACTTTC. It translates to CASSVEDLLPGANVLTF.

CDR3 protein: CASSSGQGYNSPLHF. CDR3 in DNA: TGTGCCAGCAGCTCAGGACAGGGCTATAATTCACCCCTCCACTTT. The chain uses TRBV5-6 and TRBJ1-6, with 8 bases lining up with TRBD1. From germline, CDR1 is SGHDT and CDR2 YYEEEE. This CDR3 region has 15 residues. The junction had 2 bases not matched to a gene; V was cut back by 3 bases and J by 3 bases.

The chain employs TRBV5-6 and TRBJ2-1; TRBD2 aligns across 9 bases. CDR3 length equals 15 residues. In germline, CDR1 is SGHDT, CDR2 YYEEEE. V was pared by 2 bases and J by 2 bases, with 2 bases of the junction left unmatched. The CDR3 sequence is CASSFLAGTYNEQFF. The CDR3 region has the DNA TGTGCCAGCAGCTTCCTAGCGGGGACCTACAATGAGCAGTTCTTC.

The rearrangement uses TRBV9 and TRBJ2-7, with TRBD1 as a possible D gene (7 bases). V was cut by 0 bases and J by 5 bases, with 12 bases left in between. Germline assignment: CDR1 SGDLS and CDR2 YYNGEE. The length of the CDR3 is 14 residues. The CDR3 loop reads CASSVGQGGHEQYF. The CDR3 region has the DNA TGTGCCAGCAGCGTAGGACAGGGAGGACACGAGCAGTACTTC.

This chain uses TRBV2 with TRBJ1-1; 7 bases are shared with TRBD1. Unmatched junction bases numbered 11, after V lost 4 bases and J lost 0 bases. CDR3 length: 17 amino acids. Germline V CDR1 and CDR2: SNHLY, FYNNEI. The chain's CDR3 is CASSAVQGSTMNTEAFF. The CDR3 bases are TGTGCCAGCAGTGCTGTACAGGGGTCTACCATGAACACTGAAGCTTTCTTT. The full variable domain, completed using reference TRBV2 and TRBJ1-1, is EPEVTQTPSHQVTQMGQEVILRCVPISNHLYFYWYRQILGQKVEFLVSFYNNEISEKSEIFDDQFSVERPDGSNFTLKIRSTKLEDSAMYFCASSAVQGSTMNTEAFFGQGTRLTVV.

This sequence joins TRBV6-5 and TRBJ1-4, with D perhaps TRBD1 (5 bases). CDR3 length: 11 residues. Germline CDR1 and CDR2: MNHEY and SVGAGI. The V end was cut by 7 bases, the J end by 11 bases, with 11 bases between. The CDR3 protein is CASMEGVKLFF. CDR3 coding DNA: TGTGCCAGCATGGAAGGGGTTAAACTGTTTTTT.

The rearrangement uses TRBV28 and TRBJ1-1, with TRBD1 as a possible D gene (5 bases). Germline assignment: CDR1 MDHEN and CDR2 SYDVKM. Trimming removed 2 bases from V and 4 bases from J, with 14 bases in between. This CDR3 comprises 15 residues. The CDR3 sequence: CASSLGRGIGTEAFF. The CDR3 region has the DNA TGTGCCAGCAGTTTAGGTCGGGGGATAGGCACTGAAGCTTTCTTT.

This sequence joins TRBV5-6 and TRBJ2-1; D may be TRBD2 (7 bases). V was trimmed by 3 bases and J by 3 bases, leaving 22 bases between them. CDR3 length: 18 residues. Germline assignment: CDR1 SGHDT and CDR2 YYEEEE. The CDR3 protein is CASSSRARGTTRYNEQFF. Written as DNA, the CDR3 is TGTGCCAGCAGCTCAAGGGCAAGGGGGACTACCCGCTACAATGAGCAGTTCTTC.

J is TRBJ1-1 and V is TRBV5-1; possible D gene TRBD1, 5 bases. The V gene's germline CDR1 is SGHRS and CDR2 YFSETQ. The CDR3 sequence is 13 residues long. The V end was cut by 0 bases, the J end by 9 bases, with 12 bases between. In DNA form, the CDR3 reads TGCGCCAGCAGCTTGGAGTCAGGGCAGCAAGCTTTCTTT. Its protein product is CASSLESGQQAFF.

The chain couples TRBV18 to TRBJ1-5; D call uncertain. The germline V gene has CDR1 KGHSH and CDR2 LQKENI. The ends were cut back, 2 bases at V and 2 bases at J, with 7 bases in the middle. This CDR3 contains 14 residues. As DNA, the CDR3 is TGTGCCAGCTCACCAGGGTTCGGCAATCAGCCCCAGCATTTT. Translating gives CASSPGFGNQPQHF.

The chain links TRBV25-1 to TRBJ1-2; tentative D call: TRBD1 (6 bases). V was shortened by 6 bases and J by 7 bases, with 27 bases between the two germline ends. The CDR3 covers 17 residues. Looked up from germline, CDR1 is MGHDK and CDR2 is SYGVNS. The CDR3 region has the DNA TGTGCCAGCAGCAATCCCACGCTGACCCCAGGGGAGGGTGGCTACACCTTC. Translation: CASSNPTLTPGEGGYTF.

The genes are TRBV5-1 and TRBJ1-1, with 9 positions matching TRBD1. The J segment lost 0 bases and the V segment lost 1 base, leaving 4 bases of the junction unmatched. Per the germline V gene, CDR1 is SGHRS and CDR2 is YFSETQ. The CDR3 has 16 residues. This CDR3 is CASSLHGTGLNTEAFF. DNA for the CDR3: TGCGCCAGCAGCTTGCATGGGACAGGGTTGAACACTGAAGCTTTCTTT. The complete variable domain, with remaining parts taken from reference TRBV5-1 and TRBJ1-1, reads KAGVTQTPRYLIKTRGQQVTLSCSPISGHRSVSWYQQTPGQGLQFLFEYFSETQRNKGNFPGRFSGRQFSNSRSEMNVSTLELGDSALYLCASSLHGTGLNTEAFFGQGTRLTVV.

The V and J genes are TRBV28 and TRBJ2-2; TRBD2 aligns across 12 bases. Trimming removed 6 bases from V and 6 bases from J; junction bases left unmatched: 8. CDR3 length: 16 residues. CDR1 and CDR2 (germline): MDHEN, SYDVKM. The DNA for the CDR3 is TGTGCCAGCAGGCCGGCGGGACTAGCGGGTGCCGGGGAGCTGTTTTTT. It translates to CASRPAGLAGAGELFF.

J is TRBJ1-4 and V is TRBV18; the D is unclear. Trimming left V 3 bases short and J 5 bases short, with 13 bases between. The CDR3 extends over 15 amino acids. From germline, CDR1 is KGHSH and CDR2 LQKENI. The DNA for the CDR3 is TGTGCCAGCTCACCTCCGGGAATAGGGAATGAAAAACTGTTTTTT. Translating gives CASSPPGIGNEKLFF. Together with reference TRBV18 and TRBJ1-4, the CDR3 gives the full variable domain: NAGVMQNPRHLVRRRGQEARLRCSPMKGHSHVYWYRQLPEEGLKFMVYLQKENIIDESGMPKERFSAEFPKEGPSILRIQQVVRGDSAAYFCASSPPGIGNEKLFFGSGTQLSVL.

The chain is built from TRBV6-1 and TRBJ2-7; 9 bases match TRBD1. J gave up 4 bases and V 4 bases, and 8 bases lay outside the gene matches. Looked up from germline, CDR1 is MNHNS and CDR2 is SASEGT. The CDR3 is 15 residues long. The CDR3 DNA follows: TGTGCCAGCAGTGTTCGGACAGGGGCTCTTTACGAGCAGTACTTC. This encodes CASSVRTGALYEQYF.

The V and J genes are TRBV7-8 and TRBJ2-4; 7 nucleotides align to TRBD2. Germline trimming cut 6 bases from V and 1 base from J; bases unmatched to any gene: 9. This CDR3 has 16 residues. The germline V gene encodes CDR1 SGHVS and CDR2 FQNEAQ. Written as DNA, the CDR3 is TGTGCCAGCAGTCCACCGATGCGGGGGGCCAAAAACATTCAGTACTTC. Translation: CASSPPMRGAKNIQYF.

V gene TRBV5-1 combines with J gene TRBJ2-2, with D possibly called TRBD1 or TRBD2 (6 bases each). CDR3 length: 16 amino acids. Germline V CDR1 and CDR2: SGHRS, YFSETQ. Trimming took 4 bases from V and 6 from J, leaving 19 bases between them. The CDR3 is CASSRTAQGGAGELFF. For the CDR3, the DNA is TGCGCCAGCAGCCGAACTGCACAGGGAGGAGCCGGGGAGCTGTTTTTT.

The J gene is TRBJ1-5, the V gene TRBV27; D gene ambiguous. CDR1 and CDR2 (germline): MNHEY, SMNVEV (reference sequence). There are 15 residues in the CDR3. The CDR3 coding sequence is TGTGCTTGGTGGCACCCAGCGAGGGACAATCAGCCCCAGCATTTT. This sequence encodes CAWWHPARDNQPQHF.

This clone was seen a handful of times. Written as DNA, the CDR3 is TGTGCCAGCTCATATGGGACCAACACCGGGGAGCTGTTTTTT. This encodes CASSYGTNTGELFF. The genes are TRBV18 and TRBJ2-2; D possibly uses TRBD1 or TRBD2 (5 bases each). The V end was cut by 5 bases, the J end by 2 bases, with 9 bases between. The CDR3 totals 14 residues. Per the germline V gene, CDR1 is KGHSH and CDR2 is LQKENI.

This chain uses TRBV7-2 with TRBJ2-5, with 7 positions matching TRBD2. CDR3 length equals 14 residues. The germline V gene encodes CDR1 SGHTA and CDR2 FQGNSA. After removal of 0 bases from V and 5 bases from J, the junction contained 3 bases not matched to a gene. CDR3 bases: TGTGCCAGCAGCTTAGCGGGAGGGAGGGAGACCCAGTACTTC. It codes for CASSLAGGRETQYF.

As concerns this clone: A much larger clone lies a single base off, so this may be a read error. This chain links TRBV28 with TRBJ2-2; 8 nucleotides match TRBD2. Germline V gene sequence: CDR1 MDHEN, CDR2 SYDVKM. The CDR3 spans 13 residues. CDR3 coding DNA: TGTCCCAGCAGGCCACGGGGGGGCGGGGAGCTGTTTTTT. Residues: CPSRPRGGGELFF.

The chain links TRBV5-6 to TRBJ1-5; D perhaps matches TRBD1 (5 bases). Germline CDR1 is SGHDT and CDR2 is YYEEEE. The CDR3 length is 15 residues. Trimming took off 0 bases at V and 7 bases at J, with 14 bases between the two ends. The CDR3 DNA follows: TGTGCCAGCAGCTTGGCGGGCAGGGTTGACCAGCCCCAGCATTTT. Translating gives CASSLAGRVDQPQHF.

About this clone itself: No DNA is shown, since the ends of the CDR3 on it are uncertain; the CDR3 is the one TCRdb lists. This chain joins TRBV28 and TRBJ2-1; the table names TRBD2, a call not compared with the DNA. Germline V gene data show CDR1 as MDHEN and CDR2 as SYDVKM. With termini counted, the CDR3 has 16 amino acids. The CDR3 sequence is CASSSSGLGSYNEQFF.

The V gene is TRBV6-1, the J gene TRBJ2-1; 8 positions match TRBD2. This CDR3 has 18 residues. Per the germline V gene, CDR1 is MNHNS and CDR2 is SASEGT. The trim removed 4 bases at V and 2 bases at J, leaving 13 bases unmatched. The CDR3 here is CASSGRGGGRPPYNEQFF. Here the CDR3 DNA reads TGTGCCAGCAGTGGCCGCGGGGGCGGGAGGCCCCCCTACAATGAGCAGTTCTTC.

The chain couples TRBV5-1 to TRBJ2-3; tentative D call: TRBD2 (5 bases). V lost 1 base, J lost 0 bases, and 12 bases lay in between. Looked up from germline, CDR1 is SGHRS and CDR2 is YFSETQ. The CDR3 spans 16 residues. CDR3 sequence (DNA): TGCGCCAGCAGCTTGTTCCAGCGGACTAGCACAGATACGCAGTATTTT. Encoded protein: CASSLFQRTSTDTQYF.

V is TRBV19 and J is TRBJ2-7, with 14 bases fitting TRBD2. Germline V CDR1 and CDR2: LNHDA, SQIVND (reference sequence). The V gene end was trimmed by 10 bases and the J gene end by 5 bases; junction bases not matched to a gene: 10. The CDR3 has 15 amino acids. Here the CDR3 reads CATKGLAGERDEQYF. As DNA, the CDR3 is TGTGCCACTAAGGGACTAGCGGGAGAAAGGGACGAGCAGTACTTC.

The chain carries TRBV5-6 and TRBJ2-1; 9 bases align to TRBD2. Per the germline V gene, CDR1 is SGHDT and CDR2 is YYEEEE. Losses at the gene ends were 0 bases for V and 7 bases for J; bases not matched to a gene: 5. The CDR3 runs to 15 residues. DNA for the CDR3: TGTGCCAGCAGCTTGGTAGCGGGAGTTGTGAATGAGCAGTTCTTC. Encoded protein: CASSLVAGVVNEQFF.

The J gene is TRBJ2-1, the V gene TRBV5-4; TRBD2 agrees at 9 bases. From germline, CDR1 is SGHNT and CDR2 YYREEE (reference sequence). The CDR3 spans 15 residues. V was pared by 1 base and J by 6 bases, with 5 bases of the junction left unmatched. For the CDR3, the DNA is TGTGCCAGCAGCTTGCGTAGCGGGGGAAGCAATGAGCAGTTCTTC. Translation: CASSLRSGGSNEQFF.

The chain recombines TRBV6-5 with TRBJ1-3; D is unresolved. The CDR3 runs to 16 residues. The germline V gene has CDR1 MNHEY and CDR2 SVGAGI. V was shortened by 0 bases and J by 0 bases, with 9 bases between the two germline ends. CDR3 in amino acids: CASSYSSSVSGNTIYF. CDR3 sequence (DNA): TGTGCCAGCAGTTACTCGAGCTCAGTCTCTGGAAACACCATATATTTT.

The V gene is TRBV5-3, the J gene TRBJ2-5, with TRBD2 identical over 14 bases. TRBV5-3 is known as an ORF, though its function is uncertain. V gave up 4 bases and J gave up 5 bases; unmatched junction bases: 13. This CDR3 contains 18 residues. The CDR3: CARSPRGTSGSVLETQYF. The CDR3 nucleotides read TGTGCCAGAAGCCCCCGAGGGACTAGCGGGAGTGTGTTGGAGACCCAGTACTTC.